This T cell receptor beta chain comes out of a study of T cell changes during pregnancy in multiple sclerosis (dated by TCRdb to between 2017 and 2020). With respect to the entire study: In women with multiple sclerosis, the researchers looked at how the T cell repertoire shifted as pregnancy progressed.

Notes on this clone: No antigen is known for it. Per-base qualities were not stored, and no clone one base away is much larger.

There are 17 amino acids in the CDR3, from cysteine to phenylalanine inclusive. Only the CDR3 portion is preserved as DNA: 51 bases, with reading frame beginning at the first base. V is trimmed back by 3 bases and J by 6 bases, and the junction contains 8 bases that no gene match accounts for. CDR1 and CDR2 were assigned from the germline V gene as SNHLY and FYNNEI. The method behind the library was the immunoSEQ multiplex PCR assay. In its TCRdb copy, this immuneACCESS table keeps in-frame sequences only and misses some clones. Where compared with another copy, unresolved V genes explain less than half of these, and the others have no known cause. This sample comprises around 20,000 clones, just under 85% of them detected only once. 15% to 17% of the sample lies in the top ten.

The starting material was CD8+ T cells from peripheral blood mononuclear cells, obtained in the first trimester of pregnancy. The clonotype was recovered from a female donor in good health, enrolled as a control in a pregnancy study. Rearrangement joined TRBV2 to TRBJ2-7; TRBD2 aligns with 16 central bases. The DNA reads as follows: TGTGCCAGCAGTGACCCCGGGACTAGCGGGAGGGTGGGCGAGCAGTACTTC. Translated, this is CASSDPGTSGRVGEQYF. Extended through the reference TRBV2 and TRBJ2-7 proteins, this CDR3 yields the full variable domain: EPEVTQTPSHQVTQMGQEVILRCVPISNHLYFYWYRQILGQKVEFLVSFYNNEISEKSEIFDDQFSVERPDGSNFTLKIRSTKLEDSAMYFCASSDPGTSGRVGEQYFGPGTRLTVT.